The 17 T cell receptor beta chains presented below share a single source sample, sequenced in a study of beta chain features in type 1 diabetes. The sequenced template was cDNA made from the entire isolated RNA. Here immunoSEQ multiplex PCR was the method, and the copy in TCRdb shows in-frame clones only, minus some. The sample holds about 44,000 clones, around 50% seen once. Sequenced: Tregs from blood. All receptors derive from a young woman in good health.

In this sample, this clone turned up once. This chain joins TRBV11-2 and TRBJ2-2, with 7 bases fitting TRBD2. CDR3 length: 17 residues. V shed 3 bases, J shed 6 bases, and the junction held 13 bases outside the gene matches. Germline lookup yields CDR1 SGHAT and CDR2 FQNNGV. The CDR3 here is CASSFQGAGNPSGELFF. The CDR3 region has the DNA TGTGCCAGCAGCTTCCAGGGAGCGGGAAACCCGTCCGGGGAGCTGTTTTTT.

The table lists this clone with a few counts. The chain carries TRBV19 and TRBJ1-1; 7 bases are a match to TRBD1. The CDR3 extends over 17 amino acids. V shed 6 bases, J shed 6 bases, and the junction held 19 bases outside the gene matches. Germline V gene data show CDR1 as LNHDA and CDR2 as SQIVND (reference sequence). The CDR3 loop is CASRGVNRGGGNAEAFF. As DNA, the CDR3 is TGTGCCAGTAGAGGTGTCAACAGAGGGGGCGGTAATGCTGAAGCTTTCTTT.

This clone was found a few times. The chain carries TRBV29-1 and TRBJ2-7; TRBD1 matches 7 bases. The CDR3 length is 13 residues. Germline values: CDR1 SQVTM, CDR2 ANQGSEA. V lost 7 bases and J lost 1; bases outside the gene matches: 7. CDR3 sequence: CSATRTGSYEQYF. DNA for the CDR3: TGCAGCGCCACCCGGACAGGATCCTACGAGCAGTACTTC.

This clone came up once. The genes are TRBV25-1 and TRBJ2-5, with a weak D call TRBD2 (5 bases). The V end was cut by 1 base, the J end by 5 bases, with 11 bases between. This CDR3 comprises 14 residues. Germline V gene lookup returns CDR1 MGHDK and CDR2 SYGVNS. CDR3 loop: CASSEFRGKETQYF. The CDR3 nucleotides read TGTGCCAGCAGTGAATTTCGGGGAAAGGAGACCCAGTACTTC.

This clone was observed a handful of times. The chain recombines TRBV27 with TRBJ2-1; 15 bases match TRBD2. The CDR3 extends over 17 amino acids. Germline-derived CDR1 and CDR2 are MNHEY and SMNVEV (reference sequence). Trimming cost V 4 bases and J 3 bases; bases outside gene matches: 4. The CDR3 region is CASSSGLAGGVYNEQFF. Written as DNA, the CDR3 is TGTGCCAGCAGTTCAGGACTAGCGGGAGGGGTCTACAATGAGCAGTTCTTC.

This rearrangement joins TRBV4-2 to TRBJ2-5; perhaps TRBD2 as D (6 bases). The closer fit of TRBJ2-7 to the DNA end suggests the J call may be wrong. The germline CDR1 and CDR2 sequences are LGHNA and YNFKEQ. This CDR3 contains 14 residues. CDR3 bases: TGTGCCAGCAGCCAGATAGCGGCGTTCGGCGAGCAGTACTTC. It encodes CASSQIAAFGEQYF.

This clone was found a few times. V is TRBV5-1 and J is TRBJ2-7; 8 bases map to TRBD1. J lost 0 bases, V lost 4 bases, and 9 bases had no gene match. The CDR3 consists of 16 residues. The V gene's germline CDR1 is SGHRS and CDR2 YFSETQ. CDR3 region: CASSVEGTGGSYEQYF. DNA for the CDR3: TGCGCCAGCAGCGTGGAGGGTACAGGGGGCTCCTACGAGCAGTACTTC.

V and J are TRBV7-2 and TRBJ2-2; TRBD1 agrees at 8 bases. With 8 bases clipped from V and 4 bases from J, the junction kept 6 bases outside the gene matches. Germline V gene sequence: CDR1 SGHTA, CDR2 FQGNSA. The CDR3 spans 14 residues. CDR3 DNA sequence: TGTGCCAGCGGCAGGGGGCAGCGCACCGGGGAGCTGTTTTTT. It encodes CASGRGQRTGELFF. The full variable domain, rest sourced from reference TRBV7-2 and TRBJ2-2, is GAGVSQSPSNKVTEKGKDVELRCDPISGHTALYWYRQSLGQGLEFLIYFQGNSAPDKSGLPSDRFSAERTGGSVSTLTIQRTQQEDSAVYLCASGRGQRTGELFFGEGSRLTVL.

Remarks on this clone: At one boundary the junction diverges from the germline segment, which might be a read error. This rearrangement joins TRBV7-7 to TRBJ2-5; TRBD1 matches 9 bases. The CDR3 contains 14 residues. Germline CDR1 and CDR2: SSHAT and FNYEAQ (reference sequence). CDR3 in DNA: TGTGCTAGCAGCACCGGGACAGGGCGGGAGACCCAGTACTTC. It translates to CASSTGTGRETQYF.

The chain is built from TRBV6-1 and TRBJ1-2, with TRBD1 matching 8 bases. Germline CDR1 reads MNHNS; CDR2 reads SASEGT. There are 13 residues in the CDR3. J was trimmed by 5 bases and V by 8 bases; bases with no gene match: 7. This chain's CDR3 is CASDQGARYGYTF. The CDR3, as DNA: TGTGCCAGCGACCAGGGGGCTAGGTATGGCTACACCTTC.

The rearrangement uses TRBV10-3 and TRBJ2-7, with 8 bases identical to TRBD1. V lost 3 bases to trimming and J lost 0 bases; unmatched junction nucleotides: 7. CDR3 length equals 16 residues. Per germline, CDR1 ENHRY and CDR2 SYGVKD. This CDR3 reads CAISEHGTGSSYEQYF. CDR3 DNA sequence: TGTGCCATCAGTGAACACGGGACAGGCAGCTCCTACGAGCAGTACTTC.

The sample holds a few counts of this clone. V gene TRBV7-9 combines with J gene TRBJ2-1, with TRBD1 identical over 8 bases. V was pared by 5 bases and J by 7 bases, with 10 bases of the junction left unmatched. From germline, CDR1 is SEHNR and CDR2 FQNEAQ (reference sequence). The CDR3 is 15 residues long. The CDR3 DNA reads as TGTGCCAGCAGCCCCCCACAGGGGGGTAGGAATGAGCAGTTCTTC. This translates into CASSPPQGGRNEQFF.

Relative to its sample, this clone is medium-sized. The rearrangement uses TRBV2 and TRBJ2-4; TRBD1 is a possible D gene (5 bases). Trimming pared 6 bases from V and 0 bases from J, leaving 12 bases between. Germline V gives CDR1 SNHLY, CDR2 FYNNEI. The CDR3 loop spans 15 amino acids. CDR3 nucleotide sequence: TGTGCCAGCAGGGTGACAGTTCTAGCCAAAAACATTCAGTACTTC. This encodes CASRVTVLAKNIQYF.

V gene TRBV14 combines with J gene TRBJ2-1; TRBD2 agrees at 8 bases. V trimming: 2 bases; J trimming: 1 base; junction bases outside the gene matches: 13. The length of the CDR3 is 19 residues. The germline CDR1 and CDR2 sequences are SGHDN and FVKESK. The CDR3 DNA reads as TGTGCCAGCAGCCAATTTCCCTTCTTAGCGGGGTGGTCCTACAATGAGCAGTTCTTC. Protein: CASSQFPFLAGWSYNEQFF.

CDR3 protein: CASSLLRGRDEKLFF. CDR3 sequence (DNA): TGTGCCAGCAGCTTACTTCGGGGTCGGGATGAAAAACTGTTTTTT. V gene TRBV7-3 combines with J gene TRBJ1-4; D uncertain. V was pared by 2 bases and J by 6 bases, with 13 bases between. Germline values: CDR1 SGHTA, CDR2 FQGTGA. This CDR3 region has 15 residues.

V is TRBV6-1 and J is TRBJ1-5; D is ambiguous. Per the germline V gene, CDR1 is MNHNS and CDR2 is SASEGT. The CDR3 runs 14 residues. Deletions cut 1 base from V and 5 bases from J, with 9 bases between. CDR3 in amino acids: CASSEDVAYQPQHF. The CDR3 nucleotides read TGTGCCAGCAGTGAAGATGTGGCCTATCAGCCCCAGCATTTT.

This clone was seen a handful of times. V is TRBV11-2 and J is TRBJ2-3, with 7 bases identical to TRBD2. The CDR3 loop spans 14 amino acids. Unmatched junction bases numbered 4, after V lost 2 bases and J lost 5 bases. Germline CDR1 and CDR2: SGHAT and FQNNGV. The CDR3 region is CASSLISGGDTQYF. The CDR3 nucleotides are TGTGCCAGCAGCTTAATTTCGGGAGGAGATACGCAGTATTTT.